This TCR beta chain appears in the sequencing data of a study of blood T cell repertoires in COVID-19. The protocol was immunoSEQ multiplex PCR, while the TCRdb copy is restricted to in-frame clones and leaves out a portion. Counted here are some 140,000 clones, roughly 77% occurring once; the ten biggest clones make up around 5%. This CDR3 spans 15 amino acids. In germline, CDR1 is KGHSH, CDR2 LQKENI. V shed 0 bases and J shed 2 bases, with 11 bases lying between them. The receptor was derived from an older woman with COVID-19, enrolled during active disease. Sequenced sample: peripheral blood. The rearrangement joins TRBV18 to TRBJ2-7; D unresolved. CDR3 nucleotide sequence: TGTGCCAGCTCACCACCCTCAGGCCTTCCCTACGAGCAGTACTTC. Its protein product is CASSPPSGLPYEQYF.